The rows below give T cell receptor beta chains drawn from one sample of a study of shared clonotypes between healthy human individuals. Using immunoSEQ multiplex PCR, the repertoire was profiled, and TCRdb retains in-frame clones only, with some absent. Among over a million clones listed, approximately 80% were seen once. Sequenced sample: memory CD4+ T cells from PBMCs. The source of these receptors is a man between 18 and 29 years old in good health. Some clones in this sample may be carry-over from other donors' samples. Each CDR3 is given with its conserved first and last residue. The order of the fields is D gene, J gene, clone size, V gene, CDR3 DNA, CDR3 protein. A D gene is named only where the DNA matches it firmly. Size tells how often a clone was seen (once, few, many) or the class of an expanded clone, and some rows leave it out.

.	TRBJ2-7	.	TRBV5-8	TGTGCCAGCAGTCAGGGGGGACAACTCTTGTACGAGCAGTACTTC	CASSQGGQLLYEQYF
.	TRBJ2-7	once	TRBV6-5	TGTGCCAGCAGCCTGAATCGGAGGGGCTACGAGCAGTACTTC	CASSLNRRGYEQYF
TRBD2	TRBJ2-2	.	TRBV5-6	TGTGCCAGCAGCTTGATAGAGGGAGGGCCCTCCGGGGAGCTGTTTTTT	CASSLIEGGPSGELFF
.	TRBJ1-6	.	TRBV7-3	TGTGCCAGCAGCCGGGACGAGAATTCACCCCTCCACTTT	CASSRDENSPLHF
.	TRBJ1-5	.	TRBV6-1	TGTGCCAGCAGTGAGGGAAGCGGAGTCCGCAATCAGCCCCAGCATTTT	CASSEGSGVRNQPQHF
.	TRBJ1-1	.	TRBV7-9	TGTGCCAGCAGCGAGAGACAGGCGGCTGAAGCTTTCTTT	CASSERQAAEAFF
.	TRBJ1-2	.	TRBV14	TGTGCCAGCAGCCCCCGATTCCGGGGGCGACAGGCCGGTGGCTACACCTTC	CASSPRFRGRQAGGYTF
.	TRBJ2-7	.	TRBV2	TGTGCCAGCAACTTTCCAGGGTTGTACGAGCAGTACTTC	CASNFPGLYEQYF
TRBD1	TRBJ2-5	once	TRBV7-8	TGTGCCAGCGGGGACAGCGAAAGGGGAGAGACCCAGTACTTC	CASGDSERGETQYF
.	TRBJ1-5	.	TRBV4-1	TGCGCCAGCAGCCAAAGCGGCAATCAGCCCCAGCATTTT	CASSQSGNQPQHF